The source of this T cell receptor (beta chain) is a study of PD-L1 blockade in urothelial cancer (dated by TCRdb to 2015 to 2018). A note on the overall study: All patients started therapy around 2014 and received atezolizumab 1,200 mg intravenously every 3 weeks. About 90% of the roughly 29 patients were identified as males with urothelial cancer of bladder origin, and a prior smoking history was reported by 18 of 29 patients. An ECOG performance status of 0 or 1 was recorded for the patients, and 0 to 3 prior chemotherapy regimens had been received by the patients. Blood samples were analyzed at 3 weeks after treatment start (second dose) and at 6 weeks after treatment start. Blood samples yielded a median of roughly 150,000 T cells and roughly 80,000 unique TCRs, with median clonality 0.080. An exploratory multi-omic analysis was conducted of the somatic, immune and clinical correlates of response to PD-L1 blockade with atezolizumab in urothelial cancer. Pretreatment tumor samples and matched peripheral blood, collected serially before and after atezolizumab treatment, underwent TCR sequencing. Progression-free survival longer than 6 months counted as durable clinical benefit, and TCR features were additionally tested against both progression-free and overall survival. In the same patients, whole exome sequencing and RNA sequencing of pretreatment tumors were performed in addition to TCR sequencing. Roughly 10 patients achieved durable clinical benefit and approximately 20 did not. Pretreatment blood TCR-seq was available for 27 to 30 patients, at least one posttreatment blood collection was obtained for 25 or so patients, and tumor TCR-seq was available for 25 or so patients. The research as a whole found: A pretreatment peripheral blood TCR clonality below the median was linked to improved progression-free and overall survival. Among patients with durable benefit, tumor-associated TCR clones showed greater expansion in peripheral blood 3 weeks after treatment started (n of about 20, p = 0.022). Small sample size (n ≈ 27) and many exploratory analyses mean the results are intended to be hypothesis-generating.

Ends trimmed: V by 4 bases, J by 0 bases; bases unmatched to a gene: 6. Taken from the germline V gene, the CDR1 and CDR2 loops are SGHRS and YFSETQ. The CDR3 runs 16 residues from the cysteine to the phenylalanine. The read is trimmed to its CDR3 DNA, 48 bases read in frame from base 1. About this clone: Its antigen is currently not known. The input lacks base qualities; no much larger clone sits a single base away.

Taken with the paper, the label for time point translates to: pretreatment peripheral blood. A cohort of about 27 patients with locally advanced or metastatic urothelial carcinoma, treated at Memorial Sloan Kettering on a trial protocol, was included. Peripheral blood mononuclear cells were collected pretreatment and during treatment, with between 1 and 8 total time points per patient. The Qiagen DNeasy Blood extraction kit was used to purify genomic DNA from total PBMCs and tumor samples. PBMCs were collected pretreatment and during treatment, and were isolated and stored as previously described. Each PCR received spiked-in synthetic TCR analog templates so that absolute template abundance could be estimated from read counts. The immunoSEQ assay used bias-controlled V and J gene primers to amplify TCRbeta CDR3 regions from genomic DNA. Sequencing of rearranged TCRbeta segments was done at approximately 20X coverage. The study's own analysis went as follows. Clustering was used to correct sequencing errors, and CDR3s were annotated against IMGT so that V, D and J genes could be assigned. Downstream analyses used only productive TCRbeta rearrangements, leaving out any out-of-frame or stop-codon sequences. Clonality was computed as one minus Shannon entropy normalized by the log of the number of unique productive sequences. Clones differing between time points or between blood and tumor were identified using Fisher's exact test with Benjamini-Hochberg correction, with an adjusted p below 0.01 applied as the threshold. As stored in TCRdb, this immuneACCESS dataset retains in-frame rearrangements with V and J assigned. A fraction of the clones does not appear; measured against another copy, unresolved V genes explain less than half of the discrepancy, and the remainder lacks a known reason. That table is the source of V, J and clone size, and D and trimming were worked out from the DNA. For this sample there are 50,000 or so clones; roughly 84% appear just once. The ten largest make up 1% to 1.5% of the sample.

The chain is encoded by TRBV5-1 joined to TRBJ2-3; the central 9 bases match TRBD2. The sequenced sample was PBMCs, obtained around atezolizumab (anti-PD-L1) treatment. The source of this sequence is a man in his fifties with urothelial cancer. The bases read TGCGCCAGCAGCGTCGGACTAGCGCGTAGCACAGATACGCAGTATTTT. Translated, this gives CASSVGLARSTDTQYF.